This T cell receptor (beta chain) was captured in a study of blood T cell repertoires in COVID-19. Germline V gives CDR1 MNHEY, CDR2 SMNVEV (reference sequence). The CDR3 is made up of 16 amino acids. With 4 bases clipped from V and 8 bases from J, the junction kept 7 bases outside the gene matches. In the authors' workflow: Estimates of nucleated cell counts were drawn from the amplification of reference gene primers. The assay was immunoSEQ multiplex PCR, and TCRdb's table has in-frame clones only and misses some. The DNA gave D and trimming, while V, J and clone size come from that table. The sample lists roughly 180,000 clones, approximately 91% occurring once.

Sequencing used peripheral blood. The J gene is TRBJ2-1, the V gene TRBV27; TRBD2 matches 14 bases. This TCR was sampled from a man between 65 and 79 years old with active or convalescent COVID-19. The CDR3 loop is CASSSSTSGGAHEQFF. The CDR3 region has the DNA TGTGCCAGCAGTTCCTCGACTAGCGGGGGGGCCCATGAGCAGTTCTTC.